A single sample gave rise to the 27 T cell receptor beta chains below, sequenced in a study of blood T cell repertoires in COVID-19. Method: immunoSEQ multiplex PCR; TCRdb's copy keeps in-frame clones and lacks some. The repertoire holds fewer than 120,000 clones, over 65% seen once, with about 3.8% in the top ten. The sequencing input was peripheral blood. Receptors originate from a woman of 80 years or more with acute or convalescent COVID-19.

This clone was seen only a few times. In DNA, the CDR3 is TGTGCCTGGGGTACAGGGAGTGAGCAGTTCTTC. Amino acids: CAWGTGSEQFF. This chain connects TRBV30 to TRBJ2-1; TRBD1 is a possible D gene (6 bases). V lost 5 bases, J lost 9 bases, and 11 bases lay in between. CDR3 length: 11 residues. CDR1 and CDR2 from the germline V gene are GTSNPN and SVGIG (reference sequence).

The chain joins TRBV10-3 to TRBJ2-1, with D tentatively TRBD2 (5 bases). CDR1 ENHRY and CDR2 SYGVKD come from the germline V gene. CDR3 length: 12 amino acids. Trimming stripped 5 bases from V and 7 bases from J, with 9 bases between. The CDR3 nucleotides read TGTGCCATCAGTACTACGGGAAATGAGCAGTTCTTC. Its protein is CAISTTGNEQFF.

Only a few counts were recorded for this clone. V and J are TRBV5-1 and TRBJ2-6, with D possibly being TRBD2 (6 bases). CDR1 and CDR2 (germline): SGHRS, YFSETQ. The CDR3 consists of 16 residues. Trimming pared 1 base from V and 2 bases from J, leaving 10 bases between. The DNA for the CDR3 is TGCGCCAGCAGCTTGAACGGGGAGGCTGGGGCCAACGTCCTGACTTTC. This sequence encodes CASSLNGEAGANVLTF.

The chain couples TRBV10-1 to TRBJ1-6, with D hard to call. CDR3 length equals 14 residues. V was pared by 5 bases and J by 7 bases, with 12 bases between. Per germline, CDR1 WNHNN and CDR2 SYGVQD (reference sequence). CDR3 region: CASSPAVGNSPLHF. The CDR3 DNA reads as TGCGCCAGCAGTCCCGCAGTCGGGAATTCACCCCTCCACTTT.

The V gene is TRBV10-3, the J gene TRBJ1-4, with D maybe TRBD1 (5 bases). Germline loops: CDR1 ENHRY, CDR2 SYGVKD. Trimming removed 0 bases at V and 7 bases at J, with 9 bases between. This CDR3 spans 14 amino acids. The CDR3 protein is CAISESRQPEKLFF. CDR3 DNA sequence: TGTGCCATCAGTGAGTCCCGACAGCCTGAAAAACTGTTTTTT.

The rearrangement joins TRBV21-1 to TRBJ1-3. TRBV21-1 is a listed pseudogene. This CDR3 has 15 residues. CDR3 sequence (DNA): TGTGCCAGCAGCACCCGCGGTTCGGGAGGAAACACCATATATTTT. Amino acid sequence: CASSTRGSGGNTIYF.

This chain connects TRBV19 to TRBJ2-1; 10 bases fit TRBD1. J lost 8 bases, V lost 5 bases, and 3 bases had no gene match. The CDR3 runs to 13 residues. Per the germline V gene, CDR1 is LNHDA and CDR2 is SQIVND (reference sequence). The CDR3 spells CASSRDRGDEQFF. CDR3 DNA: TGTGCCAGTAGTCGGGACAGGGGCGATGAGCAGTTCTTC.

This clone was seen more than once but under ten times. The chain recombines TRBV7-2 with TRBJ1-5; D unresolved. Germline lookup yields CDR1 SGHTA and CDR2 FQGNSA. The ends were cut back, 2 bases at V and 3 bases at J, with 5 bases in the middle. The CDR3 consists of 13 residues. As DNA, the CDR3 is TGTGCCAGCAGCTTACAGTTCAATCAGCCCCAGCATTTT. It codes for CASSLQFNQPQHF.

This chain links TRBV9 with TRBJ2-5; TRBD1 agrees at 8 bases. J gave up 3 bases and V 2 bases, and 9 bases lay outside the gene matches. CDR3 size: 16 residues. Germline assignment: CDR1 SGDLS and CDR2 YYNGEE. CDR3 sequence reads: CASSVRQGRPEETQYF. DNA of the CDR3: TGTGCCAGCAGCGTTCGACAGGGGAGACCCGAAGAGACCCAGTACTTC.

CDR3 in DNA: TGTGCTAGTGGTTTCGCAACAGGGGAAGCTTTCTTT. Protein sequence: CASGFATGEAFF. This chain links TRBV12-5 with TRBJ1-1; D is perhaps TRBD1 (6 bases). CDR1 and CDR2 (germline): LGHNT, FRNRAP. The CDR3 totals 12 residues. The V gene lost 3 bases and the J gene lost 8 bases, with 10 bases spanning the gap.

In its sample, this clone ranks as medium-sized (0.01 to 0.1%). The V gene is TRBV5-4, the J gene TRBJ2-2; D perhaps matches TRBD2 (5 bases). The CDR3 length is 14 residues. V was cut by 1 base and J by 4 bases, with 8 bases left in between. Germline V gene sequence: CDR1 SGHNT, CDR2 YYREEE (reference sequence). The CDR3 spells CASSLNGGTGELFF. DNA of the CDR3: TGTGCCAGCAGCTTGAATGGAGGCACCGGGGAGCTGTTTTTT.

The rearrangement joins TRBV30 to TRBJ2-3; TRBD2 matches 11 bases. The germline gives CDR1 GTSNPN, CDR2 SVGIG (reference sequence). V lost 6 bases to trimming and J lost 8 bases; unmatched junction nucleotides: 4. This CDR3 is built from 12 residues. CDR3 sequence: CACGTSGLTQYF. The CDR3 coding sequence is TGTGCCTGCGGGACTAGCGGTCTTACGCAGTATTTT. The variable domain in full, completed from reference TRBV30 and TRBJ2-3, reads SQTIHQWPATLVQPVGSPLSLECTVEGTSNPNLYWYRQAAGRGLQLLFYSVGIGQISSEVPQNLSASRPQDRQFILSSKKLLLSDSGFYLCACGTSGLTQYFGPGTRLTVL.

The V and J genes are TRBV7-2 and TRBJ2-5; a possible D gene is TRBD2 (5 bases). The CDR3 consists of 13 residues. The V gene lost 4 bases and the J gene lost 9 bases, with 15 bases spanning the gap. Germline loops: CDR1 SGHTA, CDR2 FQGNSA. In DNA, the CDR3 is TGTGCCAGCAGCTCCGGGGTTATTGCGGCCCAGTACTTC. Amino acid sequence: CASSSGVIAAQYF. The variable domain in full, with the rest retrieved from reference TRBV7-2 and TRBJ2-5, is GAGVSQSPSNKVTEKGKDVELRCDPISGHTALYWYRQSLGQGLEFLIYFQGNSAPDKSGLPSDRFSAERTGGSVSTLTIQRTQQEDSAVYLCASSSGVIAAQYFGPGTRLLVL.

V gene TRBV10-3 combines with J gene TRBJ2-3, with 7 bases identical to TRBD2. The CDR3 is made up of 15 amino acids. CDR1 ENHRY and CDR2 SYGVKD come from the germline V gene. V dropped 8 bases and J dropped 4; count of bases not matched to a gene: 12. The CDR3 nucleotides read TGTGCCATCGGCCCGGGAGGTATAGGTGCAGATACGCAGTATTTT. Translated, it gives CAIGPGGIGADTQYF.

The genes are TRBV7-9 and TRBJ1-2; a weak D match, TRBD1 (6 bases). This CDR3 has 14 residues. Trimming cost V 6 bases and J 3 bases, with 14 bases left between them. Germline V lookup: CDR1 SEHNR, CDR2 FQNEAQ (reference sequence). The chain's CDR3 is CASSLGAGDYGYTF. For the CDR3, the DNA is TGTGCCAGCAGTTTGGGTGCAGGGGACTATGGCTACACCTTC.

A note on this clone: The sample carries other DNA sequences with the same CDR3. The chain is built from TRBV2 and TRBJ2-5; tentatively, D is TRBD1 (6 bases). The CDR3 runs 11 residues. Between the trimmed V and J ends, which lost 6 bases and 5 bases, there was a span of 7 bases. From germline, CDR1 is SNHLY and CDR2 FYNNEI. CDR3 region: CASRRGETQYF. CDR3 bases: TGTGCCAGCAGGAGGGGGGAGACCCAGTACTTC.

This clone was observed a handful of times. The rearrangement uses TRBV12-3 or TRBV12-4 and TRBJ1-6, with D unresolved. With 6 bases removed from V and 10 bases from J, the gap between germline ends came to 13 bases. The CDR3 is 13 residues long. The CDR3 nucleotides are TGTGCCAGCAGCCCCATATACGGGTCACCCCTCCACTTT. Translating it yields CASSPIYGSPLHF.

The chain couples TRBV4-1 to TRBJ2-1; D is perhaps TRBD2 (6 bases). This CDR3 is built from 16 residues. V lost 0 bases to trimming and J lost 4 bases, with 13 bases between them. The V gene's germline CDR1 is MGHRA and CDR2 YSYEKL. The CDR3 DNA reads TGCGCCAGCAGCCAAGATTTGAGCGGGCAATACAATGAGCAGTTCTTC. Amino acid sequence: CASSQDLSGQYNEQFF.

The rearrangement joins TRBV7-6 to TRBJ1-1, with 7 bases that match TRBD1. Trimming cost V 4 bases and J 5 bases; bases outside gene matches: 7. The CDR3 loop spans 14 amino acids. CDR1 and CDR2 (germline): SGHVS, FNYEAQ. The CDR3 nucleotides read TGTGCCAGCAGCTCCAGAGACAGGGCTACTGAAGCTTTCTTT. Translation gives CASSSRDRATEAFF. Based on the CDR3 plus reference TRBV7-6 and TRBJ1-1, the full variable domain is GAGVSQSPRYKVTKRGQDVALRCDPISGHVSLYWYRQALGQGPEFLTYFNYEAQQDKSGLPNDRFSAERPEGSISTLTIQRTEQRDSAMYRCASSSRDRATEAFFGQGTRLTVV.

This rearrangement joins TRBV5-1 to TRBJ1-1; a possible D gene is TRBD1 (5 bases). Deletions cut 4 bases from V and 0 bases from J, with 10 bases between. Germline V lookup: CDR1 SGHRS, CDR2 YFSETQ. The CDR3 covers 14 residues. The CDR3 loop is CASSPQDMNTEAFF. The DNA of the CDR3 is TGCGCCAGCAGCCCCCAGGACATGAACACTGAAGCTTTCTTT.

This sequence joins TRBV7-2 and TRBJ2-2, with TRBD1 as a possible D gene (5 bases). Germline values: CDR1 SGHTA, CDR2 FQGNSA. With 2 bases removed from V and 6 bases from J, the gap between germline ends came to 13 bases. The CDR3 spans 15 residues. The DNA for the CDR3 is TGTGCCAGCAGCTTAAGTGCTATCAGGGCCGGGGAGCTGTTTTTT. Translated: CASSLSAIRAGELFF.

DNA of the CDR3: TGTGCCAGCTCACCACAACGGAATCAGCCCCAGCATTTT. Encoded protein: CASSPQRNQPQHF. The chain couples TRBV18 to TRBJ1-5; D is ambiguous. This CDR3 is built from 13 residues. Trimming cost V 1 base and J 4 bases, with 5 bases left between them. Germline-derived CDR1 and CDR2 are KGHSH and LQKENI.

This clone appeared a single time. This chain links TRBV9 with TRBJ2-2; the match to TRBD2 covers 8 bases. V lost 4 bases, J lost 4 bases, and 9 bases stayed unmatched. This CDR3 has 16 residues. Germline CDR1 SGDLS, CDR2 YYNGEE. CDR3 loop: CASSPRSGGLTGELFF. The CDR3 DNA reads as TGTGCCAGCAGCCCAAGAAGCGGGGGCCTCACCGGGGAGCTGTTTTTT. Drawing the rest from reference TRBV9 and TRBJ2-2, the complete variable domain is DSGVTQTPKHLITATGQRVTLRCSPRSGDLSVYWYQQSLDQGLQFLIQYYNGEERAKGNILERFSAQQFPDLHSELNLSSLELGDSALYFCASSPRSGGLTGELFFGEGSRLTVL.

V gene TRBV24-1 combines with J gene TRBJ1-1; TRBD1 matches 8 bases. The CDR3 spans 15 residues. Per the germline V gene, CDR1 is KGHDR and CDR2 is SFDVKD. After removal of 4 bases from V and 4 bases from J, the junction contained 7 bases not matched to a gene. This CDR3 reads CATSEAGTGSTEAFF. The CDR3 DNA reads as TGTGCCACCAGTGAGGCCGGGACAGGCTCCACTGAAGCTTTCTTT.

This chain links TRBV28 with TRBJ2-7; 9 nucleotides align to TRBD1. Germline V gives CDR1 MDHEN, CDR2 SYDVKM. There are 15 residues in the CDR3. V dropped 5 bases and J dropped 2; count of bases not matched to a gene: 7. Written as DNA, the CDR3 is TGTGCCAGCAGTCCGGGACAGGGTAAGCCCTACGAGCAGTACTTC. As protein: CASSPGQGKPYEQYF.

The V and J genes are TRBV5-4 and TRBJ2-5, with no clear D. The CDR3 loop spans 13 amino acids. Germline CDR1 and CDR2: SGHNT and YYREEE (reference sequence). V was shortened by 1 base and J by 3 bases, with 7 bases between the two germline ends. The chain's CDR3 is CASSLWAEETQYF. The DNA for the CDR3 is TGTGCCAGCAGCTTGTGGGCAGAAGAGACCCAGTACTTC.

This chain uses TRBV5-4 with TRBJ1-6; D might be TRBD1 (5 bases). Deletions cut 4 bases from V and 6 bases from J, with 17 bases between. This CDR3 is built from 16 residues. Germline V gene sequence: CDR1 SGHNT, CDR2 YYREEE (reference sequence). CDR3 DNA: TGTGCCAGCAGCCGTTCAGGGTTTATGACTAATTCACCCCTCCACTTT. This encodes CASSRSGFMTNSPLHF. The full variable domain, rest sourced from reference TRBV5-4 and TRBJ1-6, is ETGVTQSPTHLIKTRGQQVTLRCSSQSGHNTVSWYQQALGQGPQFIFQYYREEENGRGNFPPRFSGLQFPNYSSELNVNALELDDSALYLCASSRSGFMTNSPLHFGNGTRLTVT.